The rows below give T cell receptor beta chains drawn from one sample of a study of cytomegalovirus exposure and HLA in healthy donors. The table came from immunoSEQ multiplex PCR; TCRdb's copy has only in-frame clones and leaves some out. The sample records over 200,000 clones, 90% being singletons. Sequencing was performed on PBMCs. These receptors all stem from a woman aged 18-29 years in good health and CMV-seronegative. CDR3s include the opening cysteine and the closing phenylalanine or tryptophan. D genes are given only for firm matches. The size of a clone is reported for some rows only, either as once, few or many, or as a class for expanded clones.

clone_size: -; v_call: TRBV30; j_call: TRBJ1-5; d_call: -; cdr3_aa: CAWSAGGNQPQHF; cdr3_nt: TGTGCCTGGAGTGCAGGGGGCAATCAGCCCCAGCATTTT
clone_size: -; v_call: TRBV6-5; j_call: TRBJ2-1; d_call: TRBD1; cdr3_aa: CASSYLRTGPHNEQFF; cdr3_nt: TGTGCCAGCAGTTACCTCCGGACAGGGCCGCACAATGAGCAGTTCTTC
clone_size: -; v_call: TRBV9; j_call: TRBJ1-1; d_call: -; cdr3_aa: CASSAQNTEAFF; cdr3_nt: TGTGCCAGCAGCGCCCAAAACACTGAAGCTTTCTTT
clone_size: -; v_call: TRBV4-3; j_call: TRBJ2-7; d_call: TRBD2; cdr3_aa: CASSHRTSGPSYEQYF; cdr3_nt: TGCGCCAGCAGCCACCGGACTAGCGGACCCTCCTACGAGCAGTACTTC
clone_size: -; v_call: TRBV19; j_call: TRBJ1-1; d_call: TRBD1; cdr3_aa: CASSRGTVKNTEAFF; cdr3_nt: TGTGCCAGTAGTCGAGGGACAGTCAAGAACACTGAAGCTTTCTTT
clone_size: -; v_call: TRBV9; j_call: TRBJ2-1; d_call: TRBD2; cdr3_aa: CASSGRLAGGYNEQFF; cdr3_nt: TGTGCCAGCAGCGGTAGACTAGCGGGGGGATACAATGAGCAGTTCTTC
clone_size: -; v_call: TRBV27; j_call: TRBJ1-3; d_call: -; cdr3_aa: CASSLSPGSGNTIYF; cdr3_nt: TGTGCCAGCAGTTTATCGCCAGGGTCTGGAAACACCATATATTTT
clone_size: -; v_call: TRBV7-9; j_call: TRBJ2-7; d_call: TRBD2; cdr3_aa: CASSTRKTSGSYEQYF; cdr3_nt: TGTGCCAGCAGCACTCGAAAGACTAGCGGATCCTACGAGCAGTACTTC
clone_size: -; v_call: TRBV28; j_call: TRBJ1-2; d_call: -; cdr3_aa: CASSGQINYGYTF; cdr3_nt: TGTGCCAGCAGCGGACAGATTAACTATGGCTACACCTTC
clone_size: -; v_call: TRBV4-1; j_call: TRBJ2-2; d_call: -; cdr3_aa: CASSQARGGGGGELFF; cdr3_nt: TGCGCCAGCAGCCAAGCCCGCGGGGGCGGGGGCGGGGAGCTGTTTTTT
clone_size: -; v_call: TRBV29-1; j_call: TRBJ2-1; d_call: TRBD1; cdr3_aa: CSLQGETYNEQFF; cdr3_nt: TGCAGCCTCCAGGGGGAAACCTACAATGAGCAGTTCTTC
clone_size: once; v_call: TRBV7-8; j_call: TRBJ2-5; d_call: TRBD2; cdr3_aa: CASSARTSGEWETQYF; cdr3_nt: TGTGCCAGCAGCGCCAGGACTAGCGGGGAATGGGAGACCCAGTACTTC
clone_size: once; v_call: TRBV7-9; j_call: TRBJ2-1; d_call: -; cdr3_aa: CASSPNEQFF; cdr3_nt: TGTGCCAGCAGTCCAAATGAGCAGTTCTTC
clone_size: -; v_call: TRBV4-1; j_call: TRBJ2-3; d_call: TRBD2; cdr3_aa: CASSQISGAHTDTQYF; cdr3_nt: TGCGCCAGCAGCCAAATAAGCGGGGCCCACACAGATACGCAGTATTTT
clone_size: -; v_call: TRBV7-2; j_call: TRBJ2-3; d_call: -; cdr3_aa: CASSFSPRTATDTQYF; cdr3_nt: TGTGCCAGCAGCTTTTCCCCGCGGACAGCCACAGATACGCAGTATTTT
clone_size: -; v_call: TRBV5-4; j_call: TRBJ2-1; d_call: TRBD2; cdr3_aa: CASSFSGGARYNEQFF; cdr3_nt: TGTGCCAGCAGCTTTAGCGGGGGGGCCCGGTACAATGAGCAGTTCTTC
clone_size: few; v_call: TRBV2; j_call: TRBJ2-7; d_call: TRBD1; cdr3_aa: CASSEGTGGGYEQYF; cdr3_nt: TGTGCCAGCAGTGAAGGGACAGGGGGAGGTTACGAGCAGTACTTC
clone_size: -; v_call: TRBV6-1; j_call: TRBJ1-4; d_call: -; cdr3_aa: CASSGWRGPNEKLFF; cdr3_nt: TGTGCCAGCAGTGGTTGGAGGGGCCCTAATGAAAAACTGTTTTTT
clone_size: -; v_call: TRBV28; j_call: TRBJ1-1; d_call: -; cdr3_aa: CASSLPYTEAFF; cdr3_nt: TGTGCCAGCAGTTTACCCTACACTGAAGCTTTCTTT
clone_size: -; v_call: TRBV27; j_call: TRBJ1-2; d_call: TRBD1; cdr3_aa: CASSSLPTGTGYTF; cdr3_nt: TGTGCCAGCAGTTCGCTCCCGACAGGGACCGGCTACACCTTC
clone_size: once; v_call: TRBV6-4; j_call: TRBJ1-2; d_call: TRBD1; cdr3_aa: CASSPDRAGGYTF; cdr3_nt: TGTGCCAGCAGTCCCGACAGGGCGGGAGGCTACACCTTC
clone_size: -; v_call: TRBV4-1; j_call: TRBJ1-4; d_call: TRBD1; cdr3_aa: CASSQDSYLSGQPDEKLFF; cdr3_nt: TGCGCCAGCAGCCAAGATTCGTATCTTTCGGGACAGCCAGATGAAAAACTGTTTTTT
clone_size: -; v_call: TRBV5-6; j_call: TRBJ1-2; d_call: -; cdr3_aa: CASTRVVNYGYTF; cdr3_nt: TGTGCCAGCACCAGGGTAGTGAACTATGGCTACACCTTC
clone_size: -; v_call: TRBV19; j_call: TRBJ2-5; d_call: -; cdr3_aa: CASTERVMGETQYF; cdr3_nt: TGTGCCAGTACCGAGCGGGTCATGGGAGAGACCCAGTACTTC
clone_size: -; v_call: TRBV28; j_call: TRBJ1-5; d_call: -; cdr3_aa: CASSFTQGRFTHNQPQHF; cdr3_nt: TGTGCCAGCAGTTTCACCCAGGGCAGATTCACCCACAATCAGCCCCAGCATTTT
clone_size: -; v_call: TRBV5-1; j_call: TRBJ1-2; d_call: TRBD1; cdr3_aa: CASSSGDSLNYGYTF; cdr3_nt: TGCGCCAGCAGCTCGGGGGACAGCCTTAACTATGGCTACACCTTC
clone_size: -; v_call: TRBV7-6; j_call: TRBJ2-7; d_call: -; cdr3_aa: CASSLYFPHEQYF; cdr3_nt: TGTGCCAGCAGCTTATATTTTCCCCACGAGCAGTACTTC
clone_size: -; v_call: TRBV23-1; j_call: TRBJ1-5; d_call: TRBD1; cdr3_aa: CASRSGQGALRGPQHF; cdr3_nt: TGCGCCAGCAGATCGGGACAGGGGGCGCTTAGGGGGCCCCAGCATTTT
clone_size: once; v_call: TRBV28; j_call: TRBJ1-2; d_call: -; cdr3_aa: CASSYGLDGYTF; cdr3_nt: TGTGCCAGCAGTTACGGGTTGGATGGCTACACCTTC
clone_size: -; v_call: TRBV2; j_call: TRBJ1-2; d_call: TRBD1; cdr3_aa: CASSEALGQAGSGYTF; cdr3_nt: TGTGCCAGCAGTGAAGCCCTTGGACAGGCAGGTAGTGGCTACACCTTC
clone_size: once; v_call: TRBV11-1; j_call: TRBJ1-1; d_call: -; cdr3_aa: CASSLEQGTEAFF; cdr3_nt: TGTGCCAGCAGCTTAGAACAGGGCACTGAAGCTTTCTTT
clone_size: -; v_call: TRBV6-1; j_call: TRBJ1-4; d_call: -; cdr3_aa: CASSEAWQVNEKLFF; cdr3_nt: TGTGCCAGCAGTGAAGCGTGGCAGGTTAATGAAAAACTGTTTTTT
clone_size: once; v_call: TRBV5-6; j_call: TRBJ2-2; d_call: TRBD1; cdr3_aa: CASSLTGVYTGELFF; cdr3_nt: TGTGCCAGCAGCTTGACAGGGGTTTACACCGGGGAGCTGTTTTTT
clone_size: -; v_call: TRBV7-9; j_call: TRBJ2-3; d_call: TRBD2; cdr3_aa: CASSHLVTSGITDTQYF; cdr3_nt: TGTGCCAGCAGCCACCTCGTTACTAGCGGCATCACAGATACGCAGTATTTT
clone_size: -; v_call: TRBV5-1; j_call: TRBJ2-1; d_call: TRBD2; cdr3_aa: CASSPVAGGYNEQFF; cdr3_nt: TGCGCCAGCAGCCCCGTAGCGGGGGGTTACAATGAGCAGTTCTTC
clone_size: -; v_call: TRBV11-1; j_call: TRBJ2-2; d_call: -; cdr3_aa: CASSLVAPGTLNTGELFF; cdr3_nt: TGTGCCAGCAGCTTAGTGGCCCCCGGGACACTGAACACCGGGGAGCTGTTTTTT
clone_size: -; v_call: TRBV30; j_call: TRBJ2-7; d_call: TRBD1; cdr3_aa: CAWDRDRQAYEQYF; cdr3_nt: TGTGCCTGGGACCGGGACAGGCAAGCCTACGAGCAGTACTTC
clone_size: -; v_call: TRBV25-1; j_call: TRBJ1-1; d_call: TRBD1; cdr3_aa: CASSYRGRNTEAFF; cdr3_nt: TGTGCCAGCAGTTACAGGGGGAGGAACACTGAAGCTTTCTTT
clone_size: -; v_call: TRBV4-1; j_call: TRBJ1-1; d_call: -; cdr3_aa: CASSQDVEGAGNTEAFF; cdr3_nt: TGCGCCAGCAGCCAAGATGTTGAAGGGGCCGGGAACACTGAAGCTTTCTTT
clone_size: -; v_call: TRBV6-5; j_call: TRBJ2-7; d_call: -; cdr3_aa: CASRESSYEQYF; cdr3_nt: TGTGCCAGCAGGGAGAGTAGCTACGAGCAGTACTTC
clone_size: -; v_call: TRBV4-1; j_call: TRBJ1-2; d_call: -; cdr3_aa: CASSLSDQRAGYGYTF; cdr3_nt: TGCGCCAGCAGCCTCTCAGACCAACGGGCAGGGTATGGCTACACCTTC
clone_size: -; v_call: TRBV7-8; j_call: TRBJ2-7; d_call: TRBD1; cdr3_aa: CASSWRTGSNYDEQYF; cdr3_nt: TGTGCCAGCAGCTGGCGGACAGGGAGTAATTATGACGAGCAGTACTTC
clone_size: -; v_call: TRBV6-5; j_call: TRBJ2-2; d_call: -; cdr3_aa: CASSYGERTGELFF; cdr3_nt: TGTGCCAGCAGTTACGGAGAGAGGACCGGGGAGCTGTTTTTT
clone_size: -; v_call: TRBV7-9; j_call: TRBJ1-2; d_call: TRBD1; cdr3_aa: CASSLGTGYTF; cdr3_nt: TGTGCCAGCAGCTTAGGGACAGGGTACACCTTC
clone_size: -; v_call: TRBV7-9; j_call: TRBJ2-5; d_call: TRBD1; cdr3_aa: CASSKGTGPAETQYF; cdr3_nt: TGTGCCAGCAGCAAAGGGACAGGGCCTGCAGAGACCCAGTACTTC
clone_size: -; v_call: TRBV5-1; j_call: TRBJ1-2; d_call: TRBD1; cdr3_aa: CASSPTGGAINGYTF; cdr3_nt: TGCGCCAGCAGCCCGACAGGGGGGGCTATTAATGGCTACACCTTC
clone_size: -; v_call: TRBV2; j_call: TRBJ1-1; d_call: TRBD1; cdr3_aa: CASSNPWTGRITEAFF; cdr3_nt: TGTGCCAGCAGCAATCCTTGGACAGGTAGGATCACTGAAGCTTTCTTT
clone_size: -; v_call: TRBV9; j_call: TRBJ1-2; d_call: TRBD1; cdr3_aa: CASSGRLGQGYGYTF; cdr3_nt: TGTGCCAGCAGCGGGCGACTAGGACAGGGGTACGGCTACACCTTC
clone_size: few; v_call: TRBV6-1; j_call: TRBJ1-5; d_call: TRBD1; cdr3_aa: CACRDSSNQPQHF; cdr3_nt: TGTGCCTGCCGGGACAGTAGCAATCAGCCCCAGCATTTT
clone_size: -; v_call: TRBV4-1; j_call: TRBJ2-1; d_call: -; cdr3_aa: CASSLKWERNYNEQFF; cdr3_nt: TGCGCCAGCAGCCTAAAGTGGGAGCGTAACTACAATGAGCAGTTCTTC
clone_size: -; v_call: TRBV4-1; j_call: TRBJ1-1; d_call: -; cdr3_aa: CASSQQYMNTEAFF; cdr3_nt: TGCGCCAGCAGCCAGCAGTACATGAACACTGAAGCTTTCTTT
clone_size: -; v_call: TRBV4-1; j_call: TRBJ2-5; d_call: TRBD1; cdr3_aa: CASSQFTGTEETQYF; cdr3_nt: TGCGCCAGCAGCCAATTCACCGGGACAGAAGAGACCCAGTACTTC
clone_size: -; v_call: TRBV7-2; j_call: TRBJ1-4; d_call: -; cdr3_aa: CASSLDGATNEKLFF; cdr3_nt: TGTGCCAGCAGCTTAGACGGAGCAACTAATGAAAAACTGTTTTTT
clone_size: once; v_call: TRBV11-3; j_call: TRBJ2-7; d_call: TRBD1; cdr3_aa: CASSGRDSPYEQYF; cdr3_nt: TGTGCCAGCAGCGGACGGGACAGCCCCTACGAGCAGTACTTC
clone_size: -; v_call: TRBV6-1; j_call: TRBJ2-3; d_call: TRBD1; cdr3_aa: CASSEPQGARTDTQYF; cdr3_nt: TGTGCCAGCAGTGAGCCACAGGGGGCGCGTACAGATACGCAGTATTTT
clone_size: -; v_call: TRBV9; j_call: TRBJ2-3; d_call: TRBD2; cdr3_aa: CASSIRGGPPDTQYF; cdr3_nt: TGTGCCAGCAGCATACGGGGGGGCCCGCCAGATACGCAGTATTTT
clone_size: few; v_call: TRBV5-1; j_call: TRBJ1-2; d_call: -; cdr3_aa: CASSLDSGQYYGYTF; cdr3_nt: TGCGCCAGCAGCTTGGATTCAGGGCAGTACTATGGCTACACCTTC
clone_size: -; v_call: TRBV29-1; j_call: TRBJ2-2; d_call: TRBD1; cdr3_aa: CSVEKGAGTGELFF; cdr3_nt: TGCAGCGTTGAAAAGGGGGCTGGAACCGGGGAGCTGTTTTTT
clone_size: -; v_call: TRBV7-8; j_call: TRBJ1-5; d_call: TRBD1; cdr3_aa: CASSFQGDYPYSNQPQHF; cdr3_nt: TGTGCCAGCAGCTTCCAGGGGGATTATCCGTATAGCAATCAGCCCCAGCATTTT